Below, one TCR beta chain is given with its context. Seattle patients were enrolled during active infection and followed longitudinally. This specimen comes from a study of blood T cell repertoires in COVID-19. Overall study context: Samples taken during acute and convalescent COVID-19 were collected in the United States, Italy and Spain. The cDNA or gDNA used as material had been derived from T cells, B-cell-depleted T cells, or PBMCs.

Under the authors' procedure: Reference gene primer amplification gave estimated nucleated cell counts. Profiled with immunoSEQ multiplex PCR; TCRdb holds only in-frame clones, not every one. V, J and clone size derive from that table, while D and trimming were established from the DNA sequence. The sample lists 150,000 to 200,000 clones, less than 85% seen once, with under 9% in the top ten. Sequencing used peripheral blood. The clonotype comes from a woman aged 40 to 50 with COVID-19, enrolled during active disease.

The CDR3 protein is CASSLAGTGGRTEAFF. The CDR3 coding sequence is TGTGCCAGCAGCTTAGCGGGGACAGGGGGCCGAACTGAAGCTTTCTTT. This chain connects TRBV11-2 to TRBJ1-1; 12 bases fit TRBD1. The CDR3 runs to 16 residues. CDR1 and CDR2 (germline): SGHAT, FQNNGV. V shed 1 base and J 5 bases; nucleotides not matched to a gene: 5.